This is a list of T cell receptor beta chains from one sample in a study of cytomegalovirus exposure and HLA in healthy donors. TCRdb's copy holds only in-frame clones and misses some; the assay was immunoSEQ multiplex PCR. The data show around 100,000 clones, around 80% seen once. Sequencing input: PBMCs. The receptors were sampled from a man aged 25-40 years in good health and CMV-seropositive. Each CDR3 is given with its conserved first and last residue. The D gene is left open where the match is weak. Clone size is shown for a subset of rows, as once, few, many or a class of expanded clone.

cdr3_nt: TGTTCCAGCAGCTTTCCGGGACTAGCGGGGGGAGATACGCAGTATTTT
cdr3_aa: CSSSFPGLAGGDTQYF
d_call: TRBD2
v_call: TRBV7-9
j_call: TRBJ2-3
clone_size: -

cdr3_nt: TGTGCCAGCAGCTCCTCTCCGGGACAGGCCGGTTCACCCCTCCACTTT
cdr3_aa: CASSSSPGQAGSPLHF
d_call: TRBD1
v_call: TRBV9
j_call: TRBJ1-6
clone_size: once

cdr3_nt: TGTGCCAGTAGTATACGTCGGGGGCCCCAGCATTTT
cdr3_aa: CASSIRRGPQHF
d_call: -
v_call: TRBV19
j_call: TRBJ1-5
clone_size: -

cdr3_nt: TGTGCCAGCAGCTTAATGGGGGGGAGCGAGGGGACCCAGTACTTC
cdr3_aa: CASSLMGGSEGTQYF
d_call: TRBD2
v_call: TRBV7-3
j_call: TRBJ2-5
clone_size: -

cdr3_nt: TGTGCCAGCAGCAAACGTGGGACAGGAGAAAAACTGTTTTTT
cdr3_aa: CASSKRGTGEKLFF
d_call: TRBD1
v_call: TRBV27
j_call: TRBJ1-4
clone_size: -

cdr3_nt: TGTGCCAGTAGTATGGTGGGGGCCTCCTACAATGAGCAGTTCTTC
cdr3_aa: CASSMVGASYNEQFF
d_call: -
v_call: TRBV19
j_call: TRBJ2-1
clone_size: -

cdr3_nt: TGTGCCAGCAGTTACTATGGAGGCGGCTACACCTTC
cdr3_aa: CASSYYGGGYTF
d_call: -
v_call: TRBV6-5
j_call: TRBJ1-2
clone_size: -

cdr3_nt: TGTGCCTGGAGACCCGGACAGGGGGACACAGATACGCAGTATTTT
cdr3_aa: CAWRPGQGDTDTQYF
d_call: TRBD1
v_call: TRBV30
j_call: TRBJ2-3
clone_size: -

cdr3_nt: TGTGCCAGCAGCATGGACAGGGGCTCCTACAATGAGCAGTTCTTC
cdr3_aa: CASSMDRGSYNEQFF
d_call: TRBD1
v_call: TRBV7-2
j_call: TRBJ2-1
clone_size: -

cdr3_nt: TGTGCCAGCACCCAGGCAAATAGCAATCAGCCCCAGCATTTT
cdr3_aa: CASTQANSNQPQHF
d_call: -
v_call: TRBV7-2
j_call: TRBJ1-5
clone_size: -

cdr3_nt: TGTGCCAGCAGTGAAATGGCCAGGGTGGATGAGCAGTTCTTC
cdr3_aa: CASSEMARVDEQFF
d_call: -
v_call: TRBV6-1
j_call: TRBJ2-1
clone_size: -

cdr3_nt: TGTGCCAGTAGTATTTGGCAGTCGGGGACCGGGGAGCTGTTTTTT
cdr3_aa: CASSIWQSGTGELFF
d_call: -
v_call: TRBV19
j_call: TRBJ2-2
clone_size: -

cdr3_nt: TGCGCCAGCAGCCAAGAACGCTCTCCAGATTCCTACGAGCAGTACTTC
cdr3_aa: CASSQERSPDSYEQYF
d_call: -
v_call: TRBV4-3
j_call: TRBJ2-7
clone_size: -

cdr3_nt: TGTGCCAGTAGTGTCAACAGGGAGGAAAAACTGTTTTTT
cdr3_aa: CASSVNREEKLFF
d_call: -
v_call: TRBV19
j_call: TRBJ1-4
clone_size: -

cdr3_nt: TGCGCCAGCAGTCAATCAGTAGGTTCTGCTAGCGGGGGGTATACGCAGTATTTT
cdr3_aa: CASSQSVGSASGGYTQYF
d_call: TRBD2
v_call: TRBV23-1
j_call: TRBJ2-3
clone_size: -